This is a list of T cell receptor beta chains from one sample in a study of blood T cell repertoires in COVID-19. Profiling relied on immunoSEQ multiplex PCR, and the TCRdb table lists in-frame clones only, not all of them. The sample lists about 230,000 clones, 81% occurring once. The sequenced sample was peripheral blood. These receptors originate from a woman of 80 years or more with acute or convalescent COVID-19. The CDR3 runs from the conserved cysteine through the conserved F or W. The D gene is left open where the match is weak. Only part of the rows carry a size: once, few, many, or a class if the clone is expanded.

J gene	V gene	clone size	D gene	CDR3 DNA	CDR3 protein
TRBJ2-1	TRBV19	NA	NA	TGTGCCAGTAGTTTTCTCAGGGGAAGCGAGCAGTTCTTC	CASSFLRGSEQFF
TRBJ2-1	TRBV5-1	NA	TRBD2	TGCGCCAGCAGCTCTTCGGCGGGAGGGAACAATGAGCAGTTCTTC	CASSSSAGGNNEQFF
TRBJ1-2	TRBV9	NA	TRBD1	TGTGCCAGCAGCTTTGGGACAGGGGAATATGGCTACACCTTC	CASSFGTGEYGYTF
TRBJ1-2	TRBV3-1/TRBV3-2	NA	TRBD1	TGTGCCAGCAGCCAAGGACCAAACAGGGGGGCGGACTATGGCTACACCTTC	CASSQGPNRGADYGYTF
TRBJ2-2	TRBV20-1	NA	TRBD1	TGCAGTGCTAGTAAGCCCCCAGGGGGCAGGGACACCGGGGAGCTGTTTTTT	CSASKPPGGRDTGELFF
TRBJ2-5	TRBV30	NA	TRBD2	TGTGCCTGGACCCCCGCGAGGTTGACTAGCGGGCAAGAGACCCAGTACTTC	CAWTPARLTSGQETQYF
TRBJ1-2	TRBV4-1	few	NA	TGCGCCAGCAGCCAAGCCCAGACAGCCCACTATGGCTACACCTTC	CASSQAQTAHYGYTF
TRBJ1-6	TRBV5-8	NA	NA	TGTGCCAGCAGCTTGACCGGGTTTGAGTATTCACCCCTCCACTTT	CASSLTGFEYSPLHF
TRBJ2-7	TRBV7-9	NA	TRBD1	TGTGCCAGCAGCTTAGCCGGGACAGGGGGCGAGCAGTACTTC	CASSLAGTGGEQYF
TRBJ2-1	TRBV4-1	NA	NA	TGCGCCAGCAGCCAAGTGGGGGGACGAACCTTGAACAATGAGCAGTTCTTC	CASSQVGGRTLNNEQFF
TRBJ1-6	TRBV5-5	NA	NA	TGTGCCAGCAGCTTGGATTCAGGGACACCCCTCCACTTT	CASSLDSGTPLHF
TRBJ2-2	TRBV11-3	NA	NA	TGTGCCAGCAGCTCTGGGGAGGCCGGCACCGGGGAGCTGTTTTTT	CASSSGEAGTGELFF
TRBJ1-1	TRBV9	NA	NA	TGTGCCAGCAGCCCTCTAGGGGGATTGGGGAACACTGAAGCTTTCTTT	CASSPLGGLGNTEAFF
TRBJ1-5	TRBV18	NA	NA	TGTGCCAGCTCACGGAGCGGAAATCAGCCCCAGCATTTT	CASSRSGNQPQHF
TRBJ2-1	TRBV5-5	NA	NA	TGTGCCAGCAGCTTGCTGTTGACAGAATACAATGAGCAGTTCTTC	CASSLLLTEYNEQFF
TRBJ2-1	TRBV7-9	NA	NA	TGTGCCAGCAGCACACGACAGGAGTACAATGAGCAGTTCTTC	CASSTRQEYNEQFF
TRBJ1-5	TRBV5-6	NA	TRBD1	TGTGCCAGCAGCTTACAGGGGAATCAGCCCCAGCATTTT	CASSLQGNQPQHF